Listed here are 8 T cell receptor beta chains from one sample, sequenced in a study of cytomegalovirus exposure and HLA in healthy donors. Amplification used 60 Vbeta primers and 13 Jbeta primers. The table came from immunoSEQ multiplex PCR; TCRdb's copy has only in-frame clones and leaves some out. The data hold fewer than 200,000 clones, with around three quarters observed a single time. Input material: PBMCs. Every receptor here comes from a middle-aged woman in good health and CMV-seronegative.

The gene calls are TRBV6-5 and TRBJ2-7; TRBD2 agrees at 7 bases. This CDR3 spans 16 amino acids. The V gene's germline CDR1 is MNHEY and CDR2 SVGAGI. The V segment lost 3 bases and the J segment 0 bases; nucleotides outside the gene matches: 8. CDR3 residues: CASSYGGSTYSYEQYF. For the CDR3, the DNA is TGTGCCAGCAGTTATGGCGGGAGTACCTACTCCTACGAGCAGTACTTC.

In its sample, this clone was seen a few times. The chain employs TRBV5-1 and TRBJ2-7; TRBD1 matches at 10 bases. Per the germline V gene, CDR1 is SGHRS and CDR2 is YFSETQ. This CDR3 has 14 residues. J was trimmed by 3 bases and V by 4 bases; bases with no gene match: 4. This chain's CDR3 is CASSRTGGGYEQYF. The CDR3 DNA reads as TGCGCCAGCAGCCGGACAGGGGGAGGCTACGAGCAGTACTTC.

The chain recombines TRBV7-9 with TRBJ2-5; perhaps TRBD1 as D (6 bases). This CDR3 contains 15 residues. Per the germline V gene, CDR1 is SEHNR and CDR2 is FQNEAQ (reference sequence). Trimming pared 5 bases from V and 1 base from J, leaving 14 bases between. Written as DNA, the CDR3 is TGTGCCAGCAGCCAATATCAGGGGATCCAAGAGACCCAGTACTTC. Its translation: CASSQYQGIQETQYF.

This chain connects TRBV4-2 to TRBJ2-5; 8 bases match TRBD1. Per germline, CDR1 LGHNA and CDR2 YNFKEQ. The length of the CDR3 is 14 residues. V shed 0 bases and J 5 bases; nucleotides not matched to a gene: 2. CDR3 coding DNA: TGTGCCAGCAGCCAAGAAGGGGACAGGGAGACCCAGTACTTC. Its protein product is CASSQEGDRETQYF.

This clone was seen a single time. The CDR3 sequence: CASSENAGGGETQYF. The CDR3 bases are TGCGCCAGCAGTGAGAATGCGGGGGGAGGAGAGACCCAGTACTTC. The rearrangement uses TRBV10-2 and TRBJ2-5, with 8 bases lining up with TRBD2. The CDR3 is made up of 15 amino acids. J gave up 4 bases and V 2 bases, and 6 bases lay outside the gene matches. Germline CDR1 and CDR2: WSHSY and SAAADI.

The CDR3, as DNA: TGCGCCAGCAGCCCGGCGGGACTAGCTGCCACCGGGGAGCTGTTTTTT. Amino acid sequence: CASSPAGLAATGELFF. The chain joins TRBV5-1 to TRBJ2-2; 9 nucleotides match TRBD2. The germline gives CDR1 SGHRS, CDR2 YFSETQ. The CDR3 is 16 amino acids. Germline trimming cut 4 bases from V and 4 bases from J; bases unmatched to any gene: 8.

The rearrangement uses TRBV5-1 and TRBJ1-6; the match to TRBD1 covers 8 bases. From germline, CDR1 is SGHRS and CDR2 YFSETQ. The V and J ends lost 0 bases and 9 bases, in that order; junction bases with no gene match: 5. The CDR3 spans 15 residues. The CDR3 reads CASSLEGQVGSPLHF. For the CDR3, the DNA is TGCGCCAGCAGCTTGGAGGGACAGGTGGGTTCACCCCTCCACTTT.

The chain has TRBV4-1 and TRBJ2-1; 10 bases fit TRBD2. The V and J ends lost 1 base and 0 bases, in that order; junction bases with no gene match: 15. Germline CDR1 MGHRA, CDR2 YSYEKL. The CDR3 consists of 21 residues. The CDR3 DNA is TGCGCCAGCAGCCAAGTACCGCCTTTAGCGGGGGGTCGGGGCTCCTACAATGAGCAGTTCTTC. Translating gives CASSQVPPLAGGRGSYNEQFF.